Sequencing of this T cell receptor (beta chain) was carried out in a study of cytomegalovirus exposure and HLA in healthy donors. Looking at the study overall: Of roughly 400 genotyped donors, 81% grouped in the Caucasian-associated ancestry cluster.

Amplification used 60 Vbeta primers and 13 Jbeta primers. Sequencing used immunoSEQ multiplex PCR; TCRdb keeps in-frame clones, though not all of them. The sample includes some 250,000 clones, 82% of them seen just once. CDR3 length: 16 amino acids. Deletions cut 5 bases from V and 4 bases from J, with 18 bases between. From germline, CDR1 is SQVTM and CDR2 ANQGSEA. This clone was detected only a few times. Its matching antigen is unknown. Study-wide results and limits: In a later analysis, CMV-associated beta chains were mostly HLA-associated, it appeared.

The sequencing input was PBMCs. The rearrangement uses TRBV29-1 and TRBJ2-6; possible D gene TRBD1, 5 bases. This receptor was obtained from a woman aged 40-49 years in good health and CMV-seropositive. The CDR3 nucleotides are TGCAGCGTTCACGGCAGGGCTCCTGGGGGGGCCAACGTCCTGACTTTC. This translates into CSVHGRAPGGANVLTF.